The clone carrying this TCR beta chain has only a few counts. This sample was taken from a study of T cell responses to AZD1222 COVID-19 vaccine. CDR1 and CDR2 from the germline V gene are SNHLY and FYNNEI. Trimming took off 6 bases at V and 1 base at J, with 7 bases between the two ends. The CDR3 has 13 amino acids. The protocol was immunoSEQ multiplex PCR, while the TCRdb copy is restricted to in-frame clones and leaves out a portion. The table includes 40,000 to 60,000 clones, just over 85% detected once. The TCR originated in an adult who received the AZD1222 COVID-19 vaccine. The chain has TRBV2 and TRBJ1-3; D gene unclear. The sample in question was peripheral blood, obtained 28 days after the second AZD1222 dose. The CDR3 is CASRGNSGNTIYF. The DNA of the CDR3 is TGTGCCAGCAGAGGTAATTCTGGAAACACCATATATTTT.